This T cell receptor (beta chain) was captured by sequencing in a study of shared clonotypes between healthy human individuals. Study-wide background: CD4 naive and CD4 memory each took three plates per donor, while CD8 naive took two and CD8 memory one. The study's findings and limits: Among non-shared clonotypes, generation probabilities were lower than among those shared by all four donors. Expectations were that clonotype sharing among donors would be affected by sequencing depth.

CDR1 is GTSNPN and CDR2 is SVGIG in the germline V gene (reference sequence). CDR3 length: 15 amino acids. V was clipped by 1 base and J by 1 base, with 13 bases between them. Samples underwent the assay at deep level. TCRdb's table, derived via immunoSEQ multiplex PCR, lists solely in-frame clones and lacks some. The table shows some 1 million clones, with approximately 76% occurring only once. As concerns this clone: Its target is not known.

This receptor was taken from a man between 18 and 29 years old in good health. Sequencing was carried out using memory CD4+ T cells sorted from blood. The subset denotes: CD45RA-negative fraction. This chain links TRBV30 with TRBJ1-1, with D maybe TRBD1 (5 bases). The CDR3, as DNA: TGTGCCTGGAGTGGCGGGGGAAGGTCGAACACTGAAGCTTTCTTT. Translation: CAWSGGGRSNTEAFF.